The rows below give T cell receptor beta chains drawn from one sample of a study of CD8+CD57+ T cells in acquired aplastic anemia. MiXCR, applied by TCRdb to the reads, yields one record per CDR3 protein. In the table there are around 180,000 distinct CDR3 sequences, approximately 48% of which are singletons. Source material: sorted CD4+, CD8+, or CD8+CD57+ T cells (not recorded which) from PBMCs. These receptors all come from a human donor with aplastic anemia. The CDR3 runs from the conserved cysteine through the conserved F or W. The order of the fields is J gene, clone size, V gene, CDR3 protein. Part of the rows lack a size; the others show once, few, many or a class for expanded clones.

>TRBJ2-7|many|TRBV5-4
CASSLLGPYEQYF
>TRBJ1-2|-|TRBV5-4
CASSHGEAVRTHTF
>TRBJ2-5|-|TRBV20-1
CSYRTEQGGETQYF
>TRBJ2-5|few|TRBV10-3
CAISWTSGDQETQYF
>TRBJ1-1|-|TRBV5-4
CASSGPRTGTRTEAFF
>TRBJ2-1|once|TRBV24-1
CATSSPTGTGNPNEQFF
>TRBJ2-3|many|TRBV5-1
CASSGTTDTQYF
>TRBJ1-4|-|TRBV2
CASKYSPNEKLFF
>TRBJ1-2|-|TRBV7-2
CASSFGRYGYTF
>TRBJ1-2|-|TRBV11-2
CASRKIAGGTGYTF
>TRBJ1-6|-|TRBV19
CASSSPRGLSPLHF
>TRBJ2-3|-|TRBV2
CATDSGAQYF
>TRBJ1-6|-|TRBV6-4
CASRRSANSPLHF
>TRBJ2-3|many|TRBV20-1
CSASQGAPTDTQYF
>TRBJ1-1|-|TRBV3-1
CASRGGTGANKAFF
>TRBJ2-3|many|TRBV9
CASSTTRDTQYF
>TRBJ1-1|many|TRBV5-1
CASSLEAGMNTEAFF
>TRBJ1-2|-|TRBV19
CASSIGTGLRYGYTF
>TRBJ2-3|-|TRBV3-1
CASSPSSGPWTDTQYF
>TRBJ1-6|-|TRBV19
CASSQTPDHYNSPLHF
>TRBJ2-3|-|TRBV29-1
CSGGDTDTQYF
>TRBJ1-4|-|TRBV2
CASCKTATNEKLFF
>TRBJ2-7|-|TRBV7-8
CASSQIRDSHYEQYF
>TRBJ1-1|once|TRBV5-4
CAGSFPQGRTEAFF
>TRBJ2-7|few|TRBV10-3
CAIKQPTSYEQYF